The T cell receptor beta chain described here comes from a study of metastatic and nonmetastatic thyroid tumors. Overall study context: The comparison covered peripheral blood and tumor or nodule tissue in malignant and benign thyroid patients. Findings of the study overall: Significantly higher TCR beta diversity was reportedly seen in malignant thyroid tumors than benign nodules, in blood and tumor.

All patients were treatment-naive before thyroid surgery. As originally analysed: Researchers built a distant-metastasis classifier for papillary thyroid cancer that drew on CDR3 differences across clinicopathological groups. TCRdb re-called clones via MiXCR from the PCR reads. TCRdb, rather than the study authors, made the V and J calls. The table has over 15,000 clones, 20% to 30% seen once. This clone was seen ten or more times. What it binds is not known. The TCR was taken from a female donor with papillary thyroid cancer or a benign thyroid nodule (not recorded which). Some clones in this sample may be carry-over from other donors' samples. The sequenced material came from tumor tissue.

CDR3 region: CASSIVASGSVGEQFF. As DNA, the CDR3 is TGTGCCAGTAGTATAGTGGCTAGCGGGAGTGTCGGTGAGCAGTTCTTC. The rearrangement links TRBV19 to TRBJ2-1; 10 bases align to TRBD2. After removal of 1 base from V and 9 bases from J, the junction contained 9 bases not matched to a gene. This CDR3 region has 16 residues. Germline V gene lookup returns CDR1 LNHDA and CDR2 SQIVND (reference sequence).